The 25 T cell receptor beta chains below were found in one sample sequenced in a study of T cell repertoires in cytomegalovirus infection. For these TCRs, the target antigens are not known. TCRdb passed the reads through MiXCR, listing each CDR3 protein once. The table records a few hundred thousand distinct CDR3 sequences, 33% of them present only once. Sequenced here: cultured PBMCs, sampled from culture after CMV antigen stimulation. All receptors come from a human donor in good health (CMV status not recorded). Some clones in this sample may be carry-over from other donors' samples.

There are many counts of this clonotype. The V and J genes are TRBV7-2 and TRBJ2-5; TRBD1 agrees at 7 bases. The CDR3 spans 14 residues. CDR1 is SGHTA and CDR2 is FQGNSA in the germline V gene. After removal of 4 bases from V and 4 bases from J, the junction contained 6 bases not matched to a gene. CDR3 loop: CASSSGQLGETQYF. CDR3 nucleotide sequence: TGTGCCAGCAGCTCGGGACAGCTGGGAGAGACCCAGTACTTC. The variable domain in full, completed from reference TRBV7-2 and TRBJ2-5, reads GAGVSQSPSNKVTEKGKDVELRCDPISGHTALYWYRQSLGQGLEFLIYFQGNSAPDKSGLPSDRFSAERTGGSVSTLTIQRTQQEDSAVYLCASSSGQLGETQYFGPGTRLLVL.

This chain joins TRBV19 and TRBJ1-1; weak D call: TRBD1 (5 bases). Germline CDR1 and CDR2: LNHDA and SQIVND (reference sequence). V shed 3 bases and J shed 4 bases, with 12 bases lying between them. This CDR3 has 14 amino acids. CDR3 nucleotide sequence: TGTGCCAGTAGTATCCAGGGCTGGAGCACTGAAGCTTTCTTT. Protein: CASSIQGWSTEAFF. Full variable domain (rest looked up from reference TRBV19 and TRBJ1-1): DGGITQSPKYLFRKEGQNVTLSCEQNLNHDAMYWYRQDPGQGLRLIYYSQIVNDFQKGDIAEGYSVSREKKESFPLTVTSAQKNPTAFYLCASSIQGWSTEAFFGQGTRLTVV.

This clonotype was counted between two and nine times. The rearrangement links TRBV6-2 or TRBV6-3 to TRBJ1-5; tentative D call: TRBD1 (6 bases). CDR1 is MNHEY and CDR2 is SVGEGT in the germline V gene. V was trimmed by 6 bases and J by 11 bases, leaving 20 bases between them. The CDR3 is 14 amino acids. For the CDR3, the DNA is TGTGCCAGCAGAACAAGACAGGCCCATCTAACCCAGCATTTT. It specifies CASRTRQAHLTQHF.

The chain combines TRBV7-9 with TRBJ2-1; 11 nucleotides line up with TRBD2. J gave up 8 bases and V 6 bases, and 9 bases lay outside the gene matches. Germline V gene data show CDR1 as SEHNR and CDR2 as FQNEAQ (reference sequence). CDR3 size: 15 residues. This chain's CDR3 is CASSSPSGRSDEQFF. The CDR3 DNA sequence: TGTGCCAGCAGTTCCCCTAGCGGGAGGAGTGATGAGCAGTTCTTC.

This clonotype was observed a few times. The chain combines TRBV7-6 with TRBJ2-1; 10 bases align to TRBD2. Germline V gene sequence: CDR1 SGHVS, CDR2 FNYEAQ. CDR3 length: 15 amino acids. J lost 10 bases, V lost 5 bases, and 11 bases had no gene match. CDR3 amino acids: CASSAMSGRAGEQFF. The CDR3 DNA reads TGTGCCAGCAGCGCTATGAGCGGGAGGGCCGGGGAGCAGTTCTTC.

To note about this clonotype: The junction does not match germline at one end; this may be a read error. V is TRBV2 and J is TRBJ1-1; D unclear. The CDR3 consists of 11 residues. Per the germline V gene, CDR1 is SNHLY and CDR2 is FYNNEI. CDR3 sequence: CATSGNTEAFF. The CDR3 DNA sequence: TGTGCCACCAGTGGGAACACTGAAGCTTTCTTT.

The chain joins TRBV5-4 to TRBJ2-3; D uncertain. The germline CDR1 and CDR2 sequences are SGHNT and YYREEE (reference sequence). Between the trimmed V and J ends, which lost 0 bases and 4 bases, there was a span of 9 bases. This CDR3 spans 14 amino acids. CDR3 residues: CASSLAPAPDTQYF. The CDR3 DNA reads TGTGCCAGCAGCTTGGCTCCAGCCCCAGATACGCAGTATTTT.

The V call is TRBV27, the J call TRBJ2-5; perhaps D is TRBD1 or TRBD2 (5 bases each). The CDR3 runs 17 residues. Germline loops: CDR1 MNHEY, CDR2 SMNVEV (reference sequence). V lost 4 bases to trimming and J lost 5 bases, with 23 bases between them. In DNA form, the CDR3 reads TGTGCCAGCAGTTCACCCAGGGCTAGCCAATTCCGGGAGACCCAGTACTTC. Protein sequence: CASSSPRASQFRETQYF.

The V and J genes are TRBV19 and TRBJ2-3; D unclear. Germline CDR1 and CDR2: LNHDA and SQIVND (reference sequence). The CDR3 runs to 13 residues. V was trimmed by 5 bases and J by 1 base, leaving 7 bases between them. The CDR3 spells CASSWMGTDTQYF. In nucleotides, the CDR3 is TGTGCCAGTAGTTGGATGGGCACAGATACGCAGTATTTT.

The chain joins TRBV7-7 to TRBJ2-7, with a tentative D call TRBD1 (6 bases). CDR1 SSHAT and CDR2 FNYEAQ come from the germline V gene (reference sequence). The CDR3 runs to 16 residues. This CDR3 reads CASSLGGGQPSYEQYV. The CDR3 DNA is TGTGCTAGCAGCTTAGGTGGGGGCCAGCCGTCCTACGAGCAGTACGTC.

The J gene is TRBJ1-5, the V gene TRBV7-2; D is uncertain. Germline V gene lookup returns CDR1 SGHTA and CDR2 FQGNSA. Trimming pared 2 bases from V and 4 bases from J, leaving 12 bases between. The CDR3 sequence is 15 residues long. The CDR3 DNA follows: TGTGCCAGCAGCTTATCGTCGGCCGCAAATCAGCCCCAGCATTTT. It encodes CASSLSSAANQPQHF.

The J gene is TRBJ1-5, the V gene TRBV12-3 or TRBV12-4, with 8 bases aligning to TRBD1. The J segment lost 0 bases and the V segment lost 5 bases, leaving 3 bases of the junction unmatched. This CDR3 has 15 amino acids. This CDR3 reads CASSQTGGSNQPQHF. CDR3 sequence (DNA): TGTGCCAGCAGTCAAACAGGGGGTAGCAATCAGCCCCAGCATTTT.

This clonotype was seen a handful of times. V usage is TRBV7-9 and J usage is TRBJ2-1; 9 bases fit TRBD1. V was clipped by 0 bases and J by 0 bases; unmatched bases: 6. The CDR3 length is 18 residues. In germline, CDR1 is SEHNR, CDR2 FQNEAQ (reference sequence). The CDR3 sequence is CASSLARQGGSSYNEQFF. The CDR3 nucleotides read TGTGCCAGCAGCTTAGCACGACAGGGGGGAAGCTCCTACAATGAGCAGTTCTTC.

The V and J genes are TRBV2 and TRBJ2-5; D gene unclear. Between the trimmed V and J ends, which lost 5 bases and 1 base, there was a span of 17 bases. Germline V gene data show CDR1 as SNHLY and CDR2 as FYNNEI. The CDR3 is 16 amino acids. CDR3 loop: CASSPMPLPPQETQYF. DNA for the CDR3: TGTGCCAGCAGTCCGATGCCCCTTCCCCCCCAAGAGACCCAGTACTTC.

The CDR3 region has the DNA TGTGCCAGCAGTTCCCGGCCTCCCTATGGCTACACCTTC. Its translation: CASSSRPPYGYTF. The rearrangement links TRBV27 to TRBJ1-2; D is unclear. The CDR3 has 13 amino acids. The germline V gene encodes CDR1 MNHEY and CDR2 SMNVEV (reference sequence). V was cut by 4 bases and J by 4 bases, with 10 bases left in between.

The chain joins TRBV7-2 to TRBJ2-3; 7 nucleotides line up with TRBD2. The CDR3 is 15 residues long. With V trimmed by 3 bases and J by 2 bases, 5 bases remained unmatched. Germline V lookup: CDR1 SGHTA, CDR2 FQGNSA. CDR3 sequence (DNA): TGTGCCAGCAGCTTGTGGACTAGGGCCACAGATACGCAGTATTTT. Its translation is CASSLWTRATDTQYF. Together with reference TRBV7-2 and TRBJ2-3, the CDR3 gives the full variable domain: GAGVSQSPSNKVTEKGKDVELRCDPISGHTALYWYRQSLGQGLEFLIYFQGNSAPDKSGLPSDRFSAERTGGSVSTLTIQRTQQEDSAVYLCASSLWTRATDTQYFGPGTRLTVL.

Only a few counts were recorded for this clonotype. The J gene is TRBJ2-7, the V gene TRBV19; D might be TRBD1 (7 bases). Between the trimmed V and J ends, which lost 10 bases and 0 bases, there was a span of 10 bases. In germline, CDR1 is LNHDA, CDR2 SQIVND (reference sequence). The CDR3 has 12 residues. CDR3 in DNA: TGTGCCACCCAGGGGGGCTCCTACGAGCAGTACTTC. The encoded protein is CATQGGSYEQYF.

The chain uses TRBV28 and TRBJ2-1; 10 bases are a match to TRBD2. V gave up 6 bases and J gave up 8 bases; unmatched junction bases: 4. CDR3 length: 13 residues. CDR1 is MDHEN, CDR2 SYDVKM, per germline. The CDR3 sequence is CASRPLAGYEQFF. DNA for the CDR3: TGTGCCAGCAGGCCACTAGCGGGGTATGAGCAGTTCTTC.

In this sample, this clonotype turned up a few times. The chain recombines TRBV6-5 with TRBJ2-3; D tentatively reads TRBD1 or TRBD2 (7 bases each). This CDR3 is 16 amino acids long. Germline values: CDR1 MNHEY, CDR2 SVGAGI. Trimming left V 0 bases short and J 3 bases short, with 13 bases between. CDR3 DNA: TGTGCCAGCAGTTACTCGAATCAGGGGGGGACAGATACGCAGTATTTT. This encodes CASSYSNQGGTDTQYF.

This chain uses TRBV5-4 with TRBJ2-3, with 15 bases that match TRBD2. The CDR3 runs to 19 residues. The germline V gene encodes CDR1 SGHNT and CDR2 YYREEE (reference sequence). The V segment lost 3 bases and the J segment 0 bases; nucleotides outside the gene matches: 8. The chain's CDR3 is CASSSGLAGGPTSTDTQYF. The CDR3 DNA follows: TGTGCCAGCAGCTCGGGACTAGCGGGGGGCCCGACCAGCACAGATACGCAGTATTTT.

This clonotype was counted between two and nine times. V is TRBV28 and J is TRBJ2-3, with TRBD1 identical over 12 bases. The CDR3 is 17 residues long. CDR1 is MDHEN, CDR2 SYDVKM, per germline. The junction had 10 bases not matched to a gene; V was cut back by 5 bases and J by 4 bases. The CDR3 sequence is CASSIPGTGGFADTQYF. CDR3 in DNA: TGTGCCAGCAGTATACCCGGGACAGGGGGCTTTGCAGATACGCAGTATTTT.

There are a few counts of this clonotype. V and J are TRBV27 and TRBJ1-1; 9 bases fit TRBD1. The CDR3 contains 16 residues. V was clipped by 3 bases and J by 3 bases; unmatched bases: 8. Germline-derived CDR1 and CDR2 are MNHEY and SMNVEV (reference sequence). CDR3 coding DNA: TGTGCCAGCAGTTTTTCGACAGGGGGTTTGTACACTGAAGCTTTCTTT. Its translation is CASSFSTGGLYTEAFF.

This rearrangement joins TRBV4-1 to TRBJ2-3; D perhaps matches TRBD1 (5 bases). With 4 bases removed from V and 5 bases from J, the gap between germline ends came to 16 bases. This CDR3 has 15 amino acids. The germline V gene encodes CDR1 MGHRA and CDR2 YSYEKL. CDR3: CASSLLGLGGDTQYF. For the CDR3, the DNA is TGCGCCAGCAGCCTCTTGGGGCTAGGCGGAGATACGCAGTATTTT.

The genes are TRBV9 and TRBJ2-7; 8 nucleotides match TRBD2. Per the germline V gene, CDR1 is SGDLS and CDR2 is YYNGEE. This CDR3 is built from 12 residues. Losses at the gene ends were 4 bases for V and 6 bases for J; bases not matched to a gene: 3. The CDR3 region is CASSFAGGEQYF. Written as DNA, the CDR3 is TGTGCCAGCAGCTTCGCGGGAGGCGAGCAGTACTTC.

The chain employs TRBV30 and TRBJ2-3, with 10 bases fitting TRBD2. V gave up 2 bases and J gave up 6 bases; unmatched junction bases: 8. This CDR3 region has 15 residues. Germline V gene sequence: CDR1 GTSNPN, CDR2 SVGIG (reference sequence). CDR3 in amino acids: CAWSKAGGPADTQYF. The CDR3 nucleotides are TGTGCCTGGAGTAAAGCGGGAGGGCCTGCTGATACGCAGTATTTT.